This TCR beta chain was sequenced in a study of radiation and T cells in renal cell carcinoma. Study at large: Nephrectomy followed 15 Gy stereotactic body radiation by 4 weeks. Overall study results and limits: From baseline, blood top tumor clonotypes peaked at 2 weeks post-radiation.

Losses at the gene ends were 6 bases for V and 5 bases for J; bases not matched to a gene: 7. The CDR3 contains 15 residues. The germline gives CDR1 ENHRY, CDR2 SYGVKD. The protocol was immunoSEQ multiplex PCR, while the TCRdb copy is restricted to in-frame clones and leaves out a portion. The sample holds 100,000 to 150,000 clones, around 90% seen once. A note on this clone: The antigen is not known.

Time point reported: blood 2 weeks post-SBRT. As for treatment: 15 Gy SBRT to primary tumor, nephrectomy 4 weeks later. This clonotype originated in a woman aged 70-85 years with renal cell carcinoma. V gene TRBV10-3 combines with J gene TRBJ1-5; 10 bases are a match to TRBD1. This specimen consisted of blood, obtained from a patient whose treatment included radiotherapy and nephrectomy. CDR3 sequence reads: CAIRDGGTGDQPQHF. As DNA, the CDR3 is TGTGCCATCAGGGATGGTGGGACAGGGGATCAGCCCCAGCATTTT.